A single sample is the source of the 32 T cell receptor beta chains below, sequenced in a study of beta chain features in type 1 diabetes. Expressed TCRB transcripts were sequenced after all isolated RNA was converted to cDNA. Sequencing used immunoSEQ multiplex PCR; TCRdb keeps in-frame clones, though not all of them. The sample consists of approximately 470,000 clones, around 30% of them appearing once. The specimen sequenced was naive CD4+ T cells from blood. The source of these receptors is a young man in good health.

This clone was picked up a small number of times. This sequence joins TRBV10-3 and TRBJ2-5; D may be TRBD1 or TRBD2 (6 bases each). Germline lookup yields CDR1 ENHRY and CDR2 SYGVKD. The CDR3 totals 11 residues. Trimming took 10 bases from V and 5 from J, leaving 11 bases between them. The CDR3: CATTGAETQYF. Written as DNA, the CDR3 is TGTGCCACGACGGGGGCCGAGACCCAGTACTTC.

On this clone: Other DNA variants within this sample encode the same CDR3. The chain carries TRBV7-2 and TRBJ2-3; unclear D gene. The CDR3 is made up of 11 amino acids. Germline V gene lookup returns CDR1 SGHTA and CDR2 FQGNSA. V was pared by 4 bases and J by 6 bases, with 5 bases between. CDR3 residues: CASSSADTQYF. The CDR3 coding sequence is TGTGCCAGCAGCTCGGCGGATACGCAGTATTTT.

This clone appeared a few times. The chain has TRBV14 and TRBJ1-1; D gene uncertain. This CDR3 region has 15 residues. Trimming took off 3 bases at V and 3 bases at J, with 14 bases between the two ends. The germline V gene encodes CDR1 SGHDN and CDR2 FVKESK. The CDR3 is CASSHRRFRDTEAFF. CDR3 DNA sequence: TGTGCCAGCAGCCACAGGAGATTTCGGGACACTGAAGCTTTCTTT.

This clone was counted between two and nine times. This chain connects TRBV7-2 to TRBJ2-1; D is possibly TRBD1 or TRBD2 (5 bases each). Germline CDR1 reads SGHTA; CDR2 reads FQGNSA. V lost 3 bases and J lost 4, with 16 bases in between. The CDR3 is made up of 16 amino acids. The CDR3 here is CASSFSGAAEYNEQFF. CDR3 sequence (DNA): TGTGCCAGCAGCTTCTCCGGGGCGGCCGAATACAATGAGCAGTTCTTC.

The chain employs TRBV6-1 and TRBJ1-5; D may be TRBD1 (6 bases). The germline V gene encodes CDR1 MNHNS and CDR2 SASEGT. Between the trimmed V and J ends, which lost 8 bases and 1 base, there was a span of 9 bases. The CDR3 has 13 amino acids. DNA for the CDR3: TGTGCCAGCGGAGACAGGAGCAATCAGCCCCAGCATTTT. It yields the protein CASGDRSNQPQHF.

This clone came up a few times. The chain combines TRBV7-9 with TRBJ2-1, with D possibly called TRBD1 or TRBD2 (5 bases each). This CDR3 spans 13 amino acids. Germline lookup yields CDR1 SEHNR and CDR2 FQNEAQ (reference sequence). V was pared by 0 bases and J by 10 bases, with 10 bases between. The CDR3 spells CASSLAGDGEQFF. Here the CDR3 DNA reads TGTGCCAGCAGCTTAGCAGGGGACGGCGAGCAGTTCTTC.

The rearrangement joins TRBV30 to TRBJ1-5, with D possibly matching TRBD1 (6 bases). The CDR3 is made up of 13 amino acids. Trimming pared 3 bases from V and 5 bases from J, leaving 11 bases between. Germline assignment: CDR1 GTSNPN and CDR2 SVGIG (reference sequence). The CDR3 bases are TGTGCCTGGAGCCAGGACAGAGATCAGCCCCAGCATTTT. This sequence encodes CAWSQDRDQPQHF.

The rearrangement uses TRBV14 and TRBJ1-1, with TRBD1 matching 11 bases. The V gene end was trimmed by 3 bases and the J gene end by 5 bases; junction bases not matched to a gene: 14. CDR1 and CDR2 (germline): SGHDN, FVKESK. The CDR3 sequence is 18 residues long. CDR3 bases: TGTGCCAGCAGCCATTTCCCGGGACAGGGGGGAGATGGGACTGAAGCTTTCTTT. Its translation: CASSHFPGQGGDGTEAFF.

This chain uses TRBV4-2 with TRBJ1-3; D is perhaps TRBD1 (5 bases). The CDR3 contains 15 residues. Trimming left V 2 bases short and J 0 bases short, with 8 bases between. The germline gives CDR1 LGHNA, CDR2 YNFKEQ. CDR3: CASSQPDSSGNTIYF. CDR3 nucleotides: TGTGCCAGCAGCCAACCTGACAGCTCTGGAAACACCATATATTTT.

V usage is TRBV29-1 and J usage is TRBJ2-3, with TRBD2 as a possible D gene (6 bases). Trimming removed 7 bases from V and 0 bases from J, with 11 bases in between. Germline CDR1 and CDR2: SQVTM and ANQGSEA. The CDR3 loop spans 13 amino acids. CDR3 DNA: TGCAGCGCGGGAGAGAGTAGCACAGATACGCAGTATTTT. This encodes CSAGESSTDTQYF.

This clone was detected a few times. The chain couples TRBV7-2 to TRBJ2-1; 7 bases are shared with TRBD2. Germline V gene sequence: CDR1 SGHTA, CDR2 FQGNSA. V shed 4 bases, J shed 4 bases, and the junction held 4 bases outside the gene matches. This CDR3 comprises 14 residues. The CDR3 coding sequence is TGTGCCAGCAGCTACCTAGCGGCTTACAATGAGCAGTTCTTC. It yields the protein CASSYLAAYNEQFF.

V gene TRBV5-4 combines with J gene TRBJ2-3; D not certain. CDR3 length equals 14 residues. Germline CDR1 and CDR2: SGHNT and YYREEE (reference sequence). V lost 6 bases, J lost 1 base, and 12 bases lay in between. The DNA for the CDR3 is TGTGCCAGCAACCCGAGGACGGGCACAGATACGCAGTATTTT. This gives the protein CASNPRTGTDTQYF.

This clone was observed a handful of times. V is TRBV29-1 and J is TRBJ2-1; 15 nucleotides line up with TRBD2. Trimming cost V 4 bases and J 1 base; bases outside gene matches: 8. The CDR3 is made up of 18 amino acids. CDR1 and CDR2 from the germline V gene are SQVTM and ANQGSEA. The DNA for the CDR3 is TGCAGCGTTGCGGGACTAGCGGGAGGCCCCCTTTCCTACAATGAGCAGTTCTTC. It is translated as CSVAGLAGGPLSYNEQFF.

This rearrangement joins TRBV7-9 to TRBJ2-1; D gene ambiguous. Germline V gives CDR1 SEHNR, CDR2 FQNEAQ (reference sequence). The CDR3 extends over 13 amino acids. V shed 0 bases and J shed 8 bases, with 8 bases lying between them. The CDR3 is CASSLARVDEQFF. The CDR3 region has the DNA TGTGCCAGCAGCTTAGCTAGGGTCGATGAGCAGTTCTTC. Complete variable domain (other parts from reference TRBV7-9 and TRBJ2-1): DTGVSQNPRHKITKRGQNVTFRCDPISEHNRLYWYRQTLGQGPEFLTYFQNEAQLEKSRLLSDRFSAERPKGSFSTLEIQRTEQGDSAMYLCASSLARVDEQFFGPGTRLTVL.

The V call is TRBV29-1, the J call TRBJ2-1, with a weak D call TRBD2 (5 bases). V gave up 5 bases and J gave up 9 bases, with 11 bases separating them. This CDR3 is built from 11 residues. The germline V gene has CDR1 SQVTM and CDR2 ANQGSEA. CDR3 amino acids: CSVWRLAEQFF. CDR3 DNA: TGCAGCGTTTGGAGGCTGGCTGAGCAGTTCTTC.

This clone was seen a handful of times. This chain connects TRBV10-3 to TRBJ1-2; D gene unclear. The germline CDR1 and CDR2 sequences are ENHRY and SYGVKD. CDR3 size: 13 residues. The V and J ends lost 4 bases and 4 bases respectively, with 10 bases between them. CDR3 in amino acids: CAISVGGIYGYTF. Here the CDR3 DNA reads TGTGCCATCAGTGTTGGAGGGATCTATGGCTACACCTTC.

The chain uses TRBV5-1 and TRBJ2-1; TRBD2 agrees at 7 bases. V trimming: 2 bases; J trimming: 7 bases; junction bases outside the gene matches: 6. Germline values: CDR1 SGHRS, CDR2 YFSETQ. This CDR3 is built from 14 residues. Here the CDR3 reads CASSFPGTTNEQFF. DNA for the CDR3: TGCGCCAGCAGCTTCCCCGGGACTACTAATGAGCAGTTCTTC. Filled out from reference TRBV5-1 and TRBJ2-1, the complete variable domain reads KAGVTQTPRYLIKTRGQQVTLSCSPISGHRSVSWYQQTPGQGLQFLFEYFSETQRNKGNFPGRFSGRQFSNSRSEMNVSTLELGDSALYLCASSFPGTTNEQFFGPGTRLTVL.

In its sample, this clone was seen a few times. The V call is TRBV4-1, the J call TRBJ2-3; 10 nucleotides line up with TRBD2. Looked up from germline, CDR1 is MGHRA and CDR2 is YSYEKL. This CDR3 is 18 amino acids long. The trim removed 0 bases at V and 0 bases at J, leaving 6 bases unmatched. The CDR3 spells CASSQDPSSGGSTDTQYF. The CDR3 region has the DNA TGCGCCAGCAGCCAAGACCCATCTAGCGGGGGAAGCACAGATACGCAGTATTTT.

This clone turned up a few times. This chain uses TRBV25-1 with TRBJ2-3; TRBD1 is a possible D gene (5 bases). CDR3 length equals 15 residues. V was shortened by 3 bases and J by 3 bases, with 13 bases between the two germline ends. Per the germline V gene, CDR1 is MGHDK and CDR2 is SYGVNS. CDR3 protein: CASSDHRSWTDTQYF. The CDR3 coding sequence is TGTGCCAGCAGTGATCACAGGAGTTGGACAGATACGCAGTATTTT. Together with reference TRBV25-1 and TRBJ2-3, the CDR3 gives the full variable domain: EADIYQTPRYLVIGTGKKITLECSQTMGHDKMYWYQQDPGMELHLIHYSYGVNSTEKGDLSSESTVSRIRTEHFPLTLESARPSHTSQYLCASSDHRSWTDTQYFGPGTRLTVL.

The CDR3 DNA follows: TGTGCCAGCAGTGGCGGGACAGGTTACCATACCTACGAGCAGTACTTC. It specifies CASSGGTGYHTYEQYF. The chain recombines TRBV25-1 with TRBJ2-7; 8 nucleotides match TRBD1. The CDR3 covers 16 residues. Germline lookup yields CDR1 MGHDK and CDR2 SYGVNS. The V gene end was trimmed by 4 bases and the J gene end by 2 bases; junction bases not matched to a gene: 10.

Concerning this clone: Distinct nucleotide sequences in the sample also encode this CDR3. The V call is TRBV30, the J call TRBJ2-6; D is unresolved. The V and J ends lost 3 bases and 2 bases respectively, with 11 bases between them. This CDR3 comprises 15 residues. Germline-derived CDR1 and CDR2 are GTSNPN and SVGIG (reference sequence). CDR3 region: CAWSARRAGANVLTF. CDR3 nucleotide sequence: TGTGCCTGGAGCGCACGTAGGGCTGGGGCCAACGTCCTGACTTTC.

The rearrangement uses TRBV29-1 and TRBJ2-3, with D possibly matching TRBD2 (5 bases). Trimming shortened V by 4 bases and J by 3 bases, and 11 bases separated the two germline ends. CDR1 and CDR2 from the germline V gene are SQVTM and ANQGSEA. The CDR3 contains 13 residues. The CDR3 nucleotides are TGCAGCGTTGGCCCCGGGAAGACAGATACGCAGTATTTT. Its translation: CSVGPGKTDTQYF.

On this clone itself: At the DNA level, this CDR3 is encoded by other sequences in the same sample as well. The chain carries TRBV9 and TRBJ2-5; the match to TRBD1 covers 7 bases. There are 13 residues in the CDR3. Looked up from germline, CDR1 is SGDLS and CDR2 is YYNGEE. The ends lost 1 base at V and 5 bases at J; junction bases unmatched: 2. As DNA, the CDR3 is TGTGCCAGCAGCGTACGGACAGGCGAGACCCAGTACTTC. Amino acids: CASSVRTGETQYF.

V is TRBV20-1 and J is TRBJ2-5; no clear D. The CDR3 extends over 11 amino acids. CDR1 is DFQATT, CDR2 SNEGSKA, per germline (reference sequence). V was trimmed by 7 bases and J by 5 bases, leaving 11 bases between them. CDR3 in amino acids: CSVLRLETQYF. In DNA, the CDR3 is TGCAGTGTCCTCAGGCTGGAGACCCAGTACTTC.

This clone was seen a handful of times. V and J are TRBV28 and TRBJ2-3; TRBD2 matches 12 bases. The germline CDR1 and CDR2 sequences are MDHEN and SYDVKM. The CDR3 sequence is 16 residues long. V lost 5 bases to trimming and J lost 4 bases; unmatched junction nucleotides: 7. In nucleotides, the CDR3 is TGTGCCAGCAGTATCCGGACTAGCGGGACCCCAGATACGCAGTATTTT. This translates into CASSIRTSGTPDTQYF.

Only a few counts were recorded for this clone. CDR3 DNA sequence: TGTGCCAGCAGCGTCAGGACAGGGGGCTCCGGGGAGCTGTTTTTT. This codes for CASSVRTGGSGELFF. The chain has TRBV9 and TRBJ2-2; 11 nucleotides align to TRBD1. V trimming: 2 bases; J trimming: 6 bases; junction bases outside the gene matches: 3. The CDR3 sequence is 15 residues long. CDR1 SGDLS and CDR2 YYNGEE come from the germline V gene.

This clone was detected only a few times. The rearrangement uses TRBV11-2 and TRBJ2-1; no reliable D call. CDR3 length: 12 amino acids. The germline V gene encodes CDR1 SGHAT and CDR2 FQNNGV. The V end was cut by 6 bases, the J end by 4 bases, with 7 bases between. The CDR3 is CASSYEYNEQFF. The CDR3, as DNA: TGTGCCAGCAGTTATGAGTACAATGAGCAGTTCTTC. The full variable domain, its missing parts supplied by reference TRBV11-2 and TRBJ2-1, is EAGVAQSPRYKIIEKRQSVAFWCNPISGHATLYWYQQILGQGPKLLIQFQNNGVVDDSQLPKDRFSAERLKGVDSTLKIQPAKLEDSAVYLCASSYEYNEQFFGPGTRLTVL.

The chain uses TRBV29-1 and TRBJ2-5; 14 positions match TRBD2. Germline CDR1 SQVTM, CDR2 ANQGSEA. V was pared by 7 bases and J by 11 bases, with 9 bases of the junction left unmatched. The CDR3 is 13 amino acids. Here the CDR3 reads CSAAGLAGAEQYF. The CDR3 bases are TGCAGCGCAGCGGGACTAGCGGGAGCTGAGCAGTACTTC.

Only one count was recorded for this clone. The chain links TRBV5-1 to TRBJ2-1; 7 nucleotides agree with TRBD2. Germline CDR1 and CDR2: SGHRS and YFSETQ. The J segment lost 2 bases and the V segment lost 2 bases, leaving 4 bases of the junction unmatched. This CDR3 contains 15 residues. The CDR3 coding sequence is TGCGCCAGCAGCTTCGGGCTAGCGGCCTACAATGAGCAGTTCTTC. This encodes CASSFGLAAYNEQFF.

This clone was seen a handful of times. The chain employs TRBV28 and TRBJ2-7; D call uncertain. V was cut by 5 bases and J by 3 bases, with 23 bases left in between. The CDR3 loop spans 17 amino acids. Germline loops: CDR1 MDHEN, CDR2 SYDVKM. In DNA, the CDR3 is TGTGCCAGCAGTCCTCTTGAAGGTAGTCGGCCTGGCTACGAGCAGTACTTC. Protein product: CASSPLEGSRPGYEQYF.

This rearrangement joins TRBV7-9 to TRBJ1-5; D gene ambiguous. The CDR3 has 12 amino acids. Germline loops: CDR1 SEHNR, CDR2 FQNEAQ (reference sequence). The V and J ends lost 5 bases and 5 bases respectively, with 7 bases between them. CDR3 sequence (DNA): TGTGCCAGCAGCATGTTCGATCAGCCCCAGCATTTT. Protein sequence: CASSMFDQPQHF.

This clone was counted a single time. The V gene is TRBV29-1, the J gene TRBJ2-5; D is uncertain. The end of the DNA aligns better with TRBJ2-7, so the J call may be wrong. The CDR3 spans 12 residues. Germline assignment: CDR1 SQVTM and CDR2 ANQGSEA. The CDR3 coding sequence is TGCAGCGTTGAGGGTAGCTCATACGAGCAGTACTTC. This encodes CSVEGSSYEQYF.